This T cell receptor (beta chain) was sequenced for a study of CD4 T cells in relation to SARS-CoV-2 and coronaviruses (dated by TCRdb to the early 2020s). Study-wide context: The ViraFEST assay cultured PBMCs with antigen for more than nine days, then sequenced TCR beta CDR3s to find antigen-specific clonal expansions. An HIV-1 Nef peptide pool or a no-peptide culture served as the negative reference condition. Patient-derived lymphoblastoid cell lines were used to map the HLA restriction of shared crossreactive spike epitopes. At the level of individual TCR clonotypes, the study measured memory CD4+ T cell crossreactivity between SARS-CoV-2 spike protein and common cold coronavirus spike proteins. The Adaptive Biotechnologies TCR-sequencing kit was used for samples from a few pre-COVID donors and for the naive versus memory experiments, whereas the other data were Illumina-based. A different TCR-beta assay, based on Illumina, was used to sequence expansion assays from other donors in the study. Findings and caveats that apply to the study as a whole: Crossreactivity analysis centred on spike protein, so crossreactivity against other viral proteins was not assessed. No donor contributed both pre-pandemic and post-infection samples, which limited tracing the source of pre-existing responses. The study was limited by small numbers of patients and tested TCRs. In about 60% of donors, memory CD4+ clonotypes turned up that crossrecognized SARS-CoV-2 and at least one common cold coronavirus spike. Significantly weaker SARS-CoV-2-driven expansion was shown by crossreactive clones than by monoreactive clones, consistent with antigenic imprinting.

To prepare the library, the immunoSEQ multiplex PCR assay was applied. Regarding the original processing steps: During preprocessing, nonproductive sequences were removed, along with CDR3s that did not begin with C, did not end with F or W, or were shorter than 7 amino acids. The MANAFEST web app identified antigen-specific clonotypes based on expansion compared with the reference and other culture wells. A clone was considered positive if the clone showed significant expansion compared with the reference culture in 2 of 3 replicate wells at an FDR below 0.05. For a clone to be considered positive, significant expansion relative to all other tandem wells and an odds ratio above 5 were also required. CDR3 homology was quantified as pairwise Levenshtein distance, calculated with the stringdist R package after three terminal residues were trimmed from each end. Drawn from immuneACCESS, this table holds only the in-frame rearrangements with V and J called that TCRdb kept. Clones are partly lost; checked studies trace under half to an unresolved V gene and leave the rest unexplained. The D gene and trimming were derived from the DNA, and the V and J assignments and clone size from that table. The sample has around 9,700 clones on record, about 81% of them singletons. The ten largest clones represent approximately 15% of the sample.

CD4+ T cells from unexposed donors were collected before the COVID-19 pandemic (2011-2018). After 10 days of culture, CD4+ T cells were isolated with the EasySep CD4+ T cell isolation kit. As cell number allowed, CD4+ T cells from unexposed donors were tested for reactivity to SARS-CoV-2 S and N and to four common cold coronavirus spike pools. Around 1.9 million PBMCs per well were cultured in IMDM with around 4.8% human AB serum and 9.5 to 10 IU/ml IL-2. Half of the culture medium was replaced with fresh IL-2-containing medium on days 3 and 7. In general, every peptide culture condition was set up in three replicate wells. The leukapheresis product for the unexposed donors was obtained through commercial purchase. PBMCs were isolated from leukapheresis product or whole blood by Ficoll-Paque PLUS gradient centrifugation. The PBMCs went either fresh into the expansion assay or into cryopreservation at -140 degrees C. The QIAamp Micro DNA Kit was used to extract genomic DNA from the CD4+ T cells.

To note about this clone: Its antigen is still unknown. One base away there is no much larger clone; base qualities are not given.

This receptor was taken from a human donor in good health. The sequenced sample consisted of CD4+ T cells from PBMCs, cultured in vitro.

Read as DNA, the sequence is TGCGCCAGCAGCTTGCAGGGGGCGGGAGAGACCCAGTACTTC. This is translated as CASSLQGAGETQYF. Recombination joined TRBV5-1 with TRBJ2-5, with 8 bases matching TRBD1. Trimming leaves V shorter by 1 base and J shorter by 4 bases, with the junction holding 3 bases beyond the gene matches. Reading the germline V gene gives CDR1 SGHRS and CDR2 YFSETQ. The CDR3 measures 14 amino acids from cysteine to phenylalanine. The entry retains the CDR3 DNA only, 42 bases that are in frame from base 1.